This note documents a single T cell receptor beta chain sequence. V was cut by 2 bases and J by 2 bases, with 20 bases left in between. The germline gives CDR1 SGHVS, CDR2 FQNEAQ. The CDR3 has 18 amino acids. The source of the sample is a study of T cell responses to AZD1222 COVID-19 vaccine. Profiling relied on immunoSEQ multiplex PCR, and the TCRdb table lists in-frame clones only, not all of them. The sample carries 110,000 to 150,000 clones, over 90% recorded once. This TCR was recovered from an adult in good health. The chain is built from TRBV7-8 and TRBJ2-3; D is perhaps TRBD2 (5 bases). The sample in question was peripheral blood, obtained on day 0 of MenACWY control vaccination. The CDR3 nucleotides are TGTGCCAGCAGCTTACTCCGACACACAGAGCGGTCCACAGATACGCAGTATTTT. Amino acid sequence: CASSLLRHTERSTDTQYF.